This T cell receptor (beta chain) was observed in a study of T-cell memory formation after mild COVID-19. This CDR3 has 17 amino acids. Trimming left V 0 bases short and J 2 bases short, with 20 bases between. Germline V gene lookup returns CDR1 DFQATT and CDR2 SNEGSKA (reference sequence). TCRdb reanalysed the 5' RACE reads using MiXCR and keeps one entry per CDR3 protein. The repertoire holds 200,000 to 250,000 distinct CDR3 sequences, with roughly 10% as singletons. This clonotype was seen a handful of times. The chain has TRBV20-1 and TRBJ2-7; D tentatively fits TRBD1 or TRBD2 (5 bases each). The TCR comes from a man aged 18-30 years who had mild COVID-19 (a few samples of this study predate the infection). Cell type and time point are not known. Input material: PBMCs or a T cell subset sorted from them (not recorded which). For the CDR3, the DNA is TGCAGTGCTAGAGATTTTAAGGGGCGCCTCGGGGCCTACGAGCAGTACTTC. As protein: CSARDFKGRLGAYEQYF.